This T cell receptor beta chain was captured in a study of blood T cell repertoires in COVID-19. The repertoire was sequenced with immunoSEQ multiplex PCR; TCRdb's copy has only in-frame clones and lacks some. The sample has roughly 270,000 clones, about 85% seen once; the top ten hold roughly 2.5%. V was clipped by 0 bases and J by 4 bases, with 10 bases between them. The germline V gene has CDR1 SGHNT and CDR2 YYREEE (reference sequence). The CDR3 length is 14 residues. The sequence came from a woman in her forties or fifties who had recovered from COVID-19. The source material was PBMCs or T cells enriched from blood (not recorded which). The chain links TRBV5-4 to TRBJ1-1, with a possible D match to TRBD1 (5 bases). The CDR3 spells CASSLDRRSTEAFF. DNA of the CDR3: TGTGCCAGCAGCTTGGACAGGCGGAGCACTGAAGCTTTCTTT.